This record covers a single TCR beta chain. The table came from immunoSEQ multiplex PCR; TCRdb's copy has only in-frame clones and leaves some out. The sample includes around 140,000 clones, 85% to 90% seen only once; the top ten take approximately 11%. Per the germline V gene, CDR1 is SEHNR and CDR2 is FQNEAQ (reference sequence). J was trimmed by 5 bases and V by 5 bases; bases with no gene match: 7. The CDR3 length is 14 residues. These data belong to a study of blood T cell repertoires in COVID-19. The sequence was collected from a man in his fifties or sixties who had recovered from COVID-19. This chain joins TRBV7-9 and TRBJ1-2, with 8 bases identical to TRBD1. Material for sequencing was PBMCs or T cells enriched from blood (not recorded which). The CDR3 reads CASSLPTGEYGYTF. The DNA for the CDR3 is TGTGCCAGCAGCCTACCGACAGGGGAGTATGGCTACACCTTC.